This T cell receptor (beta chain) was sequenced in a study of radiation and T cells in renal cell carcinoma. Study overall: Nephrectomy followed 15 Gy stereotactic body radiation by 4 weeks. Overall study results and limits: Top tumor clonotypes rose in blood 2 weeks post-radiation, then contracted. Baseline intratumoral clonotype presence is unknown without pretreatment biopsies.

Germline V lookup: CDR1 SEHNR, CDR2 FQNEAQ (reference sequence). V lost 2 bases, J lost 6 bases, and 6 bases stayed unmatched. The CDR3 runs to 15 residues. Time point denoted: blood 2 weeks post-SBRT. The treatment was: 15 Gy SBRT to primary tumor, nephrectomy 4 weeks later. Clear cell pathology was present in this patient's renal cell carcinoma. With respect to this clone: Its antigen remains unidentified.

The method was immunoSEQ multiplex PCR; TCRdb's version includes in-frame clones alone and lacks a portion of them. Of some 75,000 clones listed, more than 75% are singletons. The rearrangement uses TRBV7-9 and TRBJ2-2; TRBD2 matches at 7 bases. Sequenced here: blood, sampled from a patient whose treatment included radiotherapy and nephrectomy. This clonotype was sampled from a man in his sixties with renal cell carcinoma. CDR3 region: CASSLLGGSPGELFF. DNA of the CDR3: TGTGCCAGCAGCTTATTAGGCGGGAGTCCCGGGGAGCTGTTTTTT.